This T cell receptor (beta chain) was documented in a study of blood T cell repertoires in COVID-19. About the research overall: The origin of the acute and convalescent COVID-19 samples was the United States, Italy and Spain.

Original methodology: By means of reference gene primer amplification, nucleated cell counts were estimated. Assay: immunoSEQ multiplex PCR; the TCRdb copy retains only in-frame clones and omits some. V and J calls and clone size are as listed in that table; D and trimming were resolved from the DNA. Of 100,000 to 150,000 clones listed, 80% to 85% are singletons. This CDR3 contains 15 residues. The germline V and J ends were trimmed by 3 bases and 1 base, with 12 bases remaining between them. The germline gives CDR1 SNHLY, CDR2 FYNNEI. In terms of age and location, participants ranged from roughly 18 to 90 years and lived in about 25 US areas. Two negative PCRs, clearance, or symptom resolution characterized the recovered Cohort 3 donors. In its sample, this clone was seen a few times.

The receptor's source is a woman between 25 and 40 years old who had recovered from COVID-19. The sequenced sample was PBMCs or T cells enriched from blood (not recorded which). The chain joins TRBV2 to TRBJ1-1; tentative D call: TRBD1 (6 bases). The CDR3: CASSEDNRANTEAFF. The CDR3 DNA is TGTGCCAGCAGTGAGGATAACAGGGCGAACACTGAAGCTTTCTTT.